The 10 T cell receptor beta chains below were found in one sample sequenced in a study of spatial heterogeneity in lung cancer. The antigens of these receptors remain unknown. Time point meaning: sample taken at primary tumor resection. Overall study findings and caveats: Tracking of tumor mutation counts was seen in expanded intratumoral alpha and beta TCR counts.

TCRdb re-analysed the 5' RACE reads in MiXCR, keeping a single row per CDR3 protein. The sample has about 20,000 distinct CDR3 sequences, more than 15% seen once; the top ten hold 30% to 40%. The input for sequencing was lung tumor tissue, taken at surgery. Receptors were obtained from a female donor with early-stage non-small cell lung cancer.

This clonotype was seen only a few times. This chain uses TRBV4-2 with TRBJ2-4; a weak D match, TRBD2 (5 bases). V was cut by 0 bases and J by 3 bases, with 12 bases left in between. The germline V gene has CDR1 LGHNA and CDR2 YNFKEQ. The CDR3 has 16 amino acids. The CDR3 DNA follows: TGTGCCAGCAGCCAAGAAGCTCGGGGAAGCAAAAACATTCAGTACTTC. Encoded protein: CASSQEARGSKNIQYF.

This clonotype was seen ten or more times. The chain employs TRBV28 and TRBJ2-7; tentatively, D is TRBD2 (5 bases). The CDR3 runs 10 residues. V was shortened by 11 bases and J by 9 bases, with 14 bases between the two germline ends. The V gene's germline CDR1 is MDHEN and CDR2 SYDVKM. CDR3 sequence reads: CAVREMMQYF. The CDR3 coding sequence is TGTGCCGTTAGGGAGATGATGCAGTACTTC.

V and J are TRBV12-3 or TRBV12-4 and TRBJ2-1; possibly TRBD1 for D (5 bases). The length of the CDR3 is 13 residues. V was pared by 2 bases and J by 5 bases, with 7 bases between. CDR3 in amino acids: CASSLTRDNEQFF. The CDR3 coding sequence is TGTGCCAGCAGTTTAACCAGGGACAATGAGCAGTTCTTC.

The CDR3 sequence is CASSLEGVETQYF. Written as DNA, the CDR3 is TGTGCCAGCAGCTTGGAAGGGGTTGAGACCCAGTACTTC. The chain combines TRBV5-4 with TRBJ2-5; possible D gene TRBD1, 5 bases. Deletions cut 0 bases from V and 5 bases from J, with 8 bases between. This CDR3 spans 13 amino acids. Germline V lookup: CDR1 SGHNT, CDR2 YYREEE (reference sequence).

At least ten counts were recorded for this clonotype. V usage is TRBV20-1 and J usage is TRBJ2-1, with 9 nucleotides matching TRBD2. Germline lookup yields CDR1 DFQATT and CDR2 SNEGSKA (reference sequence). Trimming took 1 base from V and 3 from J; bases not matched to a gene: 4. CDR3 length: 15 amino acids. The CDR3 nucleotides are TGCAGTGCTAGAGTGGGCGGGAGGGGCTACAATGAGCAGTTCTTC. Translation gives CSARVGGRGYNEQFF.

The sample holds many counts of this clonotype. The chain joins TRBV4-1 to TRBJ2-3, with 7 bases lining up with TRBD1. CDR1 is MGHRA, CDR2 YSYEKL, per germline. The CDR3 is 15 residues long. V was clipped by 4 bases and J by 2 bases; unmatched bases: 6. CDR3 nucleotides: TGCGCCAGCAGCCCGTGGACAGGCCTCACAGATACGCAGTATTTT. Protein product: CASSPWTGLTDTQYF.

This clonotype was picked up one time. A much larger clone is a single base away; this may be a read error. The chain uses TRBV19 and TRBJ2-1; D is possibly TRBD1 (6 bases). CDR3 length equals 15 residues. Per germline, CDR1 LNHDA and CDR2 SQIVND (reference sequence). V lost 10 bases, J lost 11 bases, and 27 bases lay in between. This CDR3 is CATRDNRVPRNKQFF. CDR3 DNA: TGTGCCACCCGGGACAACAGGGTGCCAAGAAATAAGCAGTTCTTC.

At least ten counts were recorded for this clonotype. The rearrangement uses TRBV9 and TRBJ2-1; TRBD2 aligns across 15 bases. Germline V gives CDR1 SGDLS, CDR2 YYNGEE. The CDR3 extends over 17 amino acids. V lost 4 bases to trimming and J lost 7 bases; unmatched junction nucleotides: 9. CDR3 region: CASSLRTSGRALNEQFF. DNA for the CDR3: TGTGCCAGCAGCCTAAGGACTAGCGGGAGGGCATTGAATGAGCAGTTCTTC.

This clonotype was observed many times. The chain's CDR3 is CASSLEPYNEQFF. The CDR3 coding sequence is TGTGCCAGCAGTTTAGAGCCCTACAATGAGCAGTTCTTC. V and J are TRBV27 and TRBJ2-1; D gene ambiguous. The CDR3 is made up of 13 amino acids. From germline, CDR1 is MNHEY and CDR2 SMNVEV (reference sequence). V shed 2 bases and J shed 2 bases, with 4 bases lying between them.

This clonotype was found a few times. This rearrangement joins TRBV7-2 to TRBJ2-3, with TRBD2 as a possible D gene (6 bases). Germline lookup yields CDR1 SGHTA and CDR2 FQGNSA. Trimming removed 5 bases at V and 2 bases at J, with 14 bases between. The CDR3 extends over 15 amino acids. CDR3: CASSPYSGSTDTQYF. CDR3 nucleotides: TGTGCCAGCAGCCCCTATAGCGGATCCACAGATACGCAGTATTTT.